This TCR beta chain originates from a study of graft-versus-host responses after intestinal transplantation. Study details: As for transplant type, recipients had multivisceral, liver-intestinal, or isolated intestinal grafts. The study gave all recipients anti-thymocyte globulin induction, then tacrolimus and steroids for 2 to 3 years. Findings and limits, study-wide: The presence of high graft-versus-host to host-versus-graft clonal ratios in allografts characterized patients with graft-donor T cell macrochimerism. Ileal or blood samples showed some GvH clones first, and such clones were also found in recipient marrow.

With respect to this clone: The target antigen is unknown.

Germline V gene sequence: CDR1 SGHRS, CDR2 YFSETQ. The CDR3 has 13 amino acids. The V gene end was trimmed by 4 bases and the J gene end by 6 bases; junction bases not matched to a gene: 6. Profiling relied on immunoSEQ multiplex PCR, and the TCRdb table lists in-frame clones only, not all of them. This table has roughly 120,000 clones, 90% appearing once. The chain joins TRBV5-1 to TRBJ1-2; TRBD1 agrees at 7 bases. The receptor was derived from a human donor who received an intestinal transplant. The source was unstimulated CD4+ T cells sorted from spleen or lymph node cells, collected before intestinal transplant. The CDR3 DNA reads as TGCGCCAGCAGCCCCGACAGGGTCCATGGCTACACCTTC. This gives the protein CASSPDRVHGYTF.